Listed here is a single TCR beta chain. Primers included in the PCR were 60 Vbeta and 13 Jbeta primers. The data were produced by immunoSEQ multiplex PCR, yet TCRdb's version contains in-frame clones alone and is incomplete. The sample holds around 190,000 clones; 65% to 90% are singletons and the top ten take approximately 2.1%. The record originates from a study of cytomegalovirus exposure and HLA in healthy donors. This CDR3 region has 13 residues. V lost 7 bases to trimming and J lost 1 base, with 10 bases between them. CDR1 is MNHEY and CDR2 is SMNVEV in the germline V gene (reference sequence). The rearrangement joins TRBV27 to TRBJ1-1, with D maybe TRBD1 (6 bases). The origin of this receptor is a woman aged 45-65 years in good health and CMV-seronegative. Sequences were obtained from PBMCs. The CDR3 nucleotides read TGTGCCAGCAAGCCGGGACAGAACACTGAAGCTTTCTTT. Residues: CASKPGQNTEAFF.